This T cell receptor beta chain was profiled in a study of blood T cell repertoires in COVID-19. Overall study context: There were acute and convalescent COVID-19 samples, and they came from the United States, Italy and Spain.

Repertoires were generated with immunoSEQ multiplex PCR, while TCRdb's copy carries only in-frame clones and drops some. Among around 150,000 clones listed, roughly 80% were seen once. CDR3 length: 13 residues. The germline V gene encodes CDR1 SQVTM and CDR2 ANQGSEA. The V gene end was trimmed by 5 bases and the J gene end by 2 bases; junction bases not matched to a gene: 5. This clonotype was sampled from a man in his 70s with acute or convalescent COVID-19. The sample taken for sequencing was peripheral blood. The chain recombines TRBV29-1 with TRBJ2-5; 7 bases fit TRBD1. Written as DNA, the CDR3 is TGCAGCGTTACGGACAGGTTTCAAGAGACCCAGTACTTC. Its translation: CSVTDRFQETQYF.